The rows below give T cell receptor beta chains drawn from one sample of a study of radiotherapy plus CTLA-4 blockade in lung cancer. Generated by immunoSEQ multiplex PCR, the TCRdb table keeps only in-frame clones and is missing some. Of 90,000 to 150,000 clones listed, about 77% are singletons. The source was peripheral blood, collected from a patient treated with radiotherapy plus ipilimumab. These receptors originate from a human donor with non-small cell lung cancer who had a partial response to radiotherapy plus ipilimumab. CDR3s include the opening cysteine and the closing phenylalanine or tryptophan. D genes are given only for firm matches. Clone size, where shown, is once, few, many, or a class for clones that have expanded.

V: TRBV5-8; size: few; J: TRBJ1-2; D: TRBD1; DNA: TGTGCCAGCAGCTTGGTTGGGACAGACTATGGCTACACCTTC; CDR3: CASSLVGTDYGYTF
V: TRBV5-5; size: -; J: TRBJ1-2; D: -; DNA: TGTGCCAGCAGCTTGCCGGGACACGACTATGGCTACACCTTC; CDR3: CASSLPGHDYGYTF
V: TRBV19; size: -; J: TRBJ2-2; D: -; DNA: TGTGCCAGTAGTATAGTTGACAGCTCCACCGGGGAGCTGTTTTTT; CDR3: CASSIVDSSTGELFF
V: TRBV5-1; size: -; J: TRBJ1-1; D: TRBD1; DNA: TGCGCCAGCAGCCCCGACAGGGCCCGACGGGCTTTCTTT; CDR3: CASSPDRARRAFF
V: TRBV11-2; size: -; J: TRBJ2-5; D: -; DNA: TGTGCCAGCAGCTACCTCTTGGGGGCCCAAGAGACCCAGTACTTC; CDR3: CASSYLLGAQETQYF
V: TRBV19; size: -; J: TRBJ2-1; D: TRBD2; DNA: TGTGCCCCCTTGGGTCCTAGCGGGAGTCCGTACAATGAGCAGTTCTTC; CDR3: CAPLGPSGSPYNEQFF
V: TRBV6-6; size: -; J: TRBJ2-1; D: -; DNA: TGTGCCAGCGTCATACCCATCCGGGGTGTGTATGAGCAGTTCTTC; CDR3: CASVIPIRGVYEQFF
V: TRBV7-8; size: -; J: TRBJ1-5; D: TRBD1; DNA: TGTGCCAGCAGCTTGGACAGGGGAAATCAGCCCCAGCATTTT; CDR3: CASSLDRGNQPQHF
V: TRBV7-9; size: -; J: TRBJ1-3; D: -; DNA: TGTGCCAGCAGCTTAGGGGAGTGGGAATCTGGAAACACCATATATTTT; CDR3: CASSLGEWESGNTIYF
V: TRBV15; size: -; J: TRBJ1-2; D: TRBD1; DNA: TGTGCCACCAGTTCAGATGAGGGGGCCCGTGGCTACACCTTC; CDR3: CATSSDEGARGYTF
V: TRBV6-1; size: -; J: TRBJ1-2; D: -; DNA: TGTGCCAGCAACCTTGGGGGCTGGGGCTACACCTTC; CDR3: CASNLGGWGYTF
V: TRBV18; size: -; J: TRBJ2-1; D: -; DNA: TGTGCCAGCTCACCGGGCTCAGCCAGCTCCTACAATGAGCAGTTCTTC; CDR3: CASSPGSASSYNEQFF
V: TRBV4-1; size: -; J: TRBJ2-5; D: -; DNA: TGCGCCAGCAGCCAAGAGGGGACCGGGGGGACCCAGTACTTC; CDR3: CASSQEGTGGTQYF
V: TRBV4-1; size: -; J: TRBJ1-1; D: -; DNA: TGCGCCAGCAGCCCCCTTTGGCCGCTCACTGAAGCTTTCTTT; CDR3: CASSPLWPLTEAFF
V: TRBV19; size: -; J: TRBJ2-3; D: -; DNA: TGTGCCAGTAGTAACCCGGGGGACCGCACAGATACGCAGTATTTT; CDR3: CASSNPGDRTDTQYF
V: TRBV19; size: -; J: TRBJ1-5; D: -; DNA: TGTGCCAGTAGTATGTCGACAGTCAATCAGCCCCAGCATTTT; CDR3: CASSMSTVNQPQHF
V: TRBV5-1; size: -; J: TRBJ2-5; D: TRBD2; DNA: TGCGCCAGCAGGGGAATAGCGGGCTTCCAAGAGACCCAGTACTTC; CDR3: CASRGIAGFQETQYF
V: TRBV28; size: -; J: TRBJ2-7; D: TRBD2; DNA: TGTGCCAGCAGTCGCCGGGCTAGCGGGAGTTACGAGCAGTACTTC; CDR3: CASSRRASGSYEQYF
V: TRBV7-8; size: -; J: TRBJ1-2; D: TRBD1; DNA: TGTGCCAGCAGCTCCGACAGGGTGGGCGGCTACACCTTC; CDR3: CASSSDRVGGYTF
V: TRBV30; size: -; J: TRBJ1-1; D: -; DNA: TGTGCCTGGAGTGCAGGGGTCACTGAAGCTTTCTTT; CDR3: CAWSAGVTEAFF
V: TRBV15; size: -; J: TRBJ2-1; D: TRBD2; DNA: TGTGCCACCAGCGGGGGACTAGCGGGACCTTACAATGAGCAGTTCTTC; CDR3: CATSGGLAGPYNEQFF
V: TRBV15; size: -; J: TRBJ1-2; D: -; DNA: TGTGCCACCAGGACTCTAGACTATGGCTACACCTTC; CDR3: CATRTLDYGYTF
V: TRBV27; size: -; J: TRBJ2-7; D: TRBD2; DNA: TGTGCCAGCAGTCTGTCGACTAGCGGGAGCTTCTCCTACGAGCAGTACTTC; CDR3: CASSLSTSGSFSYEQYF
V: TRBV6-1; size: -; J: TRBJ1-1; D: -; DNA: TGTGCCAGCAGTCTAAGGACGGGAGAGAACACTGAAGCTTTCTTT; CDR3: CASSLRTGENTEAFF
V: TRBV4-1; size: few; J: TRBJ2-5; D: -; DNA: TGCGCCAGCAGCCAAATAGCGGAAGGAAGCGGGACCCAGTACTTC; CDR3: CASSQIAEGSGTQYF
V: TRBV7-9; size: -; J: TRBJ1-2; D: TRBD1; DNA: TGTGCCAGCAGCTTAGAAACAGGGGGCCCGGGCGGCTACACCTTC; CDR3: CASSLETGGPGGYTF
V: TRBV5-1; size: -; J: TRBJ2-3; D: TRBD2; DNA: TGCGCCAGCAGCCTGCTACTAGCGGGGACCACAGATACGCAGTATTTT; CDR3: CASSLLLAGTTDTQYF
V: TRBV5-5; size: -; J: TRBJ2-1; D: TRBD2; DNA: TGTGCCAGCATCGAAGTGGGGGGGGTCGAGCAGTTCTTC; CDR3: CASIEVGGVEQFF
V: TRBV12-2; size: many; J: TRBJ1-5; D: -; DNA: TGTGCAAGTCGCTTACTTGTCACAGGGACGAGTCAGCCCCAGCATTTT; CDR3: CASRLLVTGTSQPQHF
V: TRBV6-5; size: -; J: TRBJ2-1; D: -; DNA: TGTGCCAGTACTACAGGCACCTACAATGAGCAGTTCTTC; CDR3: CASTTGTYNEQFF
V: TRBV5-4; size: -; J: TRBJ1-6; D: TRBD1; DNA: TGTGCCAGCAGCTTGGCAGGGGACAGGGGGCAATCACCCCTCCACTTT; CDR3: CASSLAGDRGQSPLHF
V: TRBV28; size: -; J: TRBJ1-2; D: -; DNA: TGTGCCAGCAGTACCTGGGGGGGGGCCGGTGGCTACACCTTC; CDR3: CASSTWGGAGGYTF
V: TRBV9; size: -; J: TRBJ1-1; D: -; DNA: TGTGCCAGCAGCGTAGTAGTGCAGGCCATGAACACTGAAGCTTTCTTT; CDR3: CASSVVVQAMNTEAFF
V: TRBV28; size: -; J: TRBJ2-5; D: TRBD1; DNA: TGTGCCAGCAGTTTTCTGGCAGGGGGACAGACCCAGTACTTC; CDR3: CASSFLAGGQTQYF
V: TRBV27; size: -; J: TRBJ2-7; D: -; DNA: TGTGCCAGCAGTTTGCTGGTAGCCCCCTATGAGCAGTACTTC; CDR3: CASSLLVAPYEQYF
V: TRBV14; size: -; J: TRBJ1-2; D: -; DNA: TGTGCCAGCAGCCAGTATCAGGGTCGTGGCTACACCTTC; CDR3: CASSQYQGRGYTF
V: TRBV15; size: -; J: TRBJ2-2; D: TRBD1; DNA: TGTGCCACCAGCATACGTACAGGGGTGTTTGGCACCGGGGAGCTGTTTTTT; CDR3: CATSIRTGVFGTGELFF
V: TRBV6-6; size: few; J: TRBJ2-2; D: TRBD1; DNA: TGTGCCAGCAAGATGGGACAGTCGAACACCGGGGAGCTGTTTTTT; CDR3: CASKMGQSNTGELFF
V: TRBV29-1; size: -; J: TRBJ2-1; D: -; DNA: TGCAGCGTTTTCGGGACCCTCAGGGGTTACAATGAGCAGTTCTTC; CDR3: CSVFGTLRGYNEQFF
V: TRBV5-5; size: -; J: TRBJ2-2; D: -; DNA: TGTGCCAGCAGCCTGCCCAACAGGGTCGGCACCGGGGAGCTGTTTTTT; CDR3: CASSLPNRVGTGELFF
V: TRBV5-1; size: -; J: TRBJ1-5; D: -; DNA: TGCGCCAGCAGCCCCGAGGCAGGGGATCAGCCCCAGCATTTT; CDR3: CASSPEAGDQPQHF
V: TRBV7-9; size: -; J: TRBJ2-1; D: TRBD2; DNA: TGTGCCAGCAGCGTGCGGGAGGCCTCCTACAATGAGCAGTTCTTC; CDR3: CASSVREASYNEQFF
V: TRBV19; size: -; J: TRBJ2-1; D: -; DNA: TGTGCCAGTAGTATTGGCTCGACGGGTGAGCAGTTCTTC; CDR3: CASSIGSTGEQFF
V: TRBV4-1; size: -; J: TRBJ1-1; D: TRBD1; DNA: TGCGCCAGCAGCCGGGACAGGGGTATGACTGAAGCTTTCTTT; CDR3: CASSRDRGMTEAFF
V: TRBV5-6; size: -; J: TRBJ2-7; D: TRBD1; DNA: TGTGCCAGCAGCTTGCTTGGGGTCGGAGCAGGGGGATTAGGCGAGCAGTACTTC; CDR3: CASSLLGVGAGGLGEQYF
V: TRBV7-2; size: -; J: TRBJ1-2; D: TRBD1; DNA: TGTGCCAGCAGCCCTAGACAGGGTAACTATGGCTACACCTTC; CDR3: CASSPRQGNYGYTF
V: TRBV4-1; size: few; J: TRBJ2-7; D: -; DNA: TGCGCCAGCAGCCAAGCGCCTTCCCGTGAGGCGGCAACTTACGAGCAGTACTTC; CDR3: CASSQAPSREAATYEQYF
V: TRBV11-3; size: few; J: TRBJ2-1; D: -; DNA: TGTGCCAGCAGCTTAGGGTCGGGAGTGTCCTACAATGAGCAGTTCTTC; CDR3: CASSLGSGVSYNEQFF
V: TRBV29-1; size: -; J: TRBJ2-3; D: -; DNA: TGCAGCGTTGAAGAAGACAGGACTAGCACAGATACGCAGTATTTT; CDR3: CSVEEDRTSTDTQYF
V: TRBV7-9; size: -; J: TRBJ2-1; D: TRBD2; DNA: TGTGCCAGCAGCTCCACTAGCGGCAGCTCCTACAATGAGCAGTTCTTC; CDR3: CASSSTSGSSYNEQFF
V: TRBV29-1; size: -; J: TRBJ1-2; D: -; DNA: TGCAGCGTTGGTCCAGCTAACTATGGCTACACCTTC; CDR3: CSVGPANYGYTF
V: TRBV7-8; size: -; J: TRBJ2-3; D: TRBD2; DNA: TGTGCCAGCAGCTTATCCGGGATAGCGGGCGGCACAGATACGCAGTATTTT; CDR3: CASSLSGIAGGTDTQYF
V: TRBV2; size: -; J: TRBJ2-7; D: TRBD1; DNA: TGTGCCAGCAGGGACAGGGGGTCCTCCTACGAGCAGTACTTC; CDR3: CASRDRGSSYEQYF
V: TRBV10-2; size: -; J: TRBJ2-5; D: -; DNA: TGCGCCAGCAATCATTTCGGAGAGACCCAGTACTTC; CDR3: CASNHFGETQYF